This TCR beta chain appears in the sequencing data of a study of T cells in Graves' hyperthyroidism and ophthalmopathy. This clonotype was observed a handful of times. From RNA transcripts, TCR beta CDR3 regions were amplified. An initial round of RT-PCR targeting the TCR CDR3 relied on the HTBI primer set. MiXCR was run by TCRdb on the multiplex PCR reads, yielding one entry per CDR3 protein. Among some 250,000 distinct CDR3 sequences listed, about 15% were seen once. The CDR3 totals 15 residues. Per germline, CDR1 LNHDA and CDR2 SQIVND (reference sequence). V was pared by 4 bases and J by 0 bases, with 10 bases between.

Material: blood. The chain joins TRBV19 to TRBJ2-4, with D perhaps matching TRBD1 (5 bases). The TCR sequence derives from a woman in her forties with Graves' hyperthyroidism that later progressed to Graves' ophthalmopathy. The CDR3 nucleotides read TGTGCCAGTAGTAAGGGGTTGGGAGCCAAAAACATTCAGTACTTC. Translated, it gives CASSKGLGAKNIQYF.